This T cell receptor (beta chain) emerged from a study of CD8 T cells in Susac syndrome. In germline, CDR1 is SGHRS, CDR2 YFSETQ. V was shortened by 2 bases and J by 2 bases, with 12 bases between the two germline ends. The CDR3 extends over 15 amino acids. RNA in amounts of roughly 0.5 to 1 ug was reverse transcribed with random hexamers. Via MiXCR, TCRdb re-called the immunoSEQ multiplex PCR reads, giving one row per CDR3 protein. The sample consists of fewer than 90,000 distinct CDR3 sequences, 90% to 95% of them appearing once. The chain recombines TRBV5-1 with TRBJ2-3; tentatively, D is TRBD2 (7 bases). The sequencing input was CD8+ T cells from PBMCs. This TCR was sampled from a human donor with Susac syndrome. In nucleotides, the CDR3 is TGCGCCAGCAGCTTCGGGGGGCCAATCACAGATACGCAGTATTTT. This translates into CASSFGGPITDTQYF. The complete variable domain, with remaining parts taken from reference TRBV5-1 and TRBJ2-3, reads KAGVTQTPRYLIKTRGQQVTLSCSPISGHRSVSWYQQTPGQGLQFLFEYFSETQRNKGNFPGRFSGRQFSNSRSEMNVSTLELGDSALYLCASSFGGPITDTQYFGPGTRLTVL.